The clone carrying this T cell receptor (beta chain) was seen repeatedly, ten times or more. What it binds is not known. The sample originates from a study of post-analysis software for immune sequencing data. Sequencing libraries made from TCR beta cDNA carried unique molecular identifiers. The T cell input of about 0.85 to 10 million gave 400,000 to 500,000 cDNA molecules. TCRdb analysed the PCR reads with MiXCR anew, one entry per CDR3 protein. Among 700,000 to 800,000 distinct CDR3 sequences listed, roughly 29% were seen once. The length of the CDR3 is 16 residues. V shed 5 bases and J 1 base; nucleotides not matched to a gene: 6. The germline CDR1 and CDR2 sequences are SGHTA and FQGNSA. Findings and caveats of the study: Patients carried five TRBV segments more frequently than controls did, and TRBV5-6, TRBV5-1 and TRBV20-1 were among them. Multiple sclerosis patients had significantly lower normalized Chao1 diversity than controls.

This sequence joins TRBV7-2 and TRBJ2-7, with 12 bases aligning to TRBD2. Sample: blood. The TCR comes from a girl between 10 and 17 years old with multiple sclerosis. The CDR3 sequence: CASSPKGLAGSYEQYF. CDR3 DNA: TGTGCCAGCAGCCCGAAGGGACTAGCGGGTTCCTACGAGCAGTACTTC.